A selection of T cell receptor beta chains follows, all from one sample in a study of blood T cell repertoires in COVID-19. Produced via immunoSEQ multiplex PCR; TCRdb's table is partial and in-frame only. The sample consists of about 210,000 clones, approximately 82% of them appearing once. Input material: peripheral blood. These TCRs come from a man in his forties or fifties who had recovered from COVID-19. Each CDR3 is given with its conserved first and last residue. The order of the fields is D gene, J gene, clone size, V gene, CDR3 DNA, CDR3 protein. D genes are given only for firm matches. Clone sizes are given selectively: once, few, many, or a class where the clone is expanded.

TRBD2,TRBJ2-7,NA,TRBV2,TGTGCCAGCAGTACCCTTGGTGATAGCGGGGGCTCCTACGAGCAGTACTTC,CASSTLGDSGGSYEQYF
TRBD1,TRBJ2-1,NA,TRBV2,TGTGCCAGCAGAAAGGACAGGGGGAATGAGCAGTTCTTC,CASRKDRGNEQFF
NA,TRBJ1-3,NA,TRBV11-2,TGTGCCAGCAGCTCCCACCGGTCTGGAAACACCATATATTTT,CASSSHRSGNTIYF
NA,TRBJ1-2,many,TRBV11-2,TGTGCCAGCAGCTTATCGACAGAATTGGGCTACACCTTC,CASSLSTELGYTF
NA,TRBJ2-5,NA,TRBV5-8,TGTGCCAGCAGCTTTTTAACATTCCAAGAGACCCAGTACTTC,CASSFLTFQETQYF
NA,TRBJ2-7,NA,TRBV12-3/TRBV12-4,TGTGCCAGCAGGCAGGGGAGCTCCTACGAGCAGTACTTC,CASRQGSSYEQYF
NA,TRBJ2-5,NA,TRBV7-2,TGTGCCAGCAGCTACACCCGGACAGACCAAGAGACCCAGTACTTC,CASSYTRTDQETQYF
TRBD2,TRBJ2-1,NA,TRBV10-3,TGTGCCATCAGTGATTCTAGCGGGAGGACTTCCTACAATGAGCAGTTCTTC,CAISDSSGRTSYNEQFF
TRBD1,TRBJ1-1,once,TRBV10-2,TGCGCCAGCAAAAACAGGGGTGCAGCAGAAGGAACTGAAGCTTTCTTT,CASKNRGAAEGTEAFF
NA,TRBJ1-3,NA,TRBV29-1,TGCAGCGTTGCAGGACACCTTGGAAACACCATATATTTT,CSVAGHLGNTIYF
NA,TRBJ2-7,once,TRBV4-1,TGCGCCAGCAGCCAAGTGTTCCGGGAGCGCGAGCAGTACTTC,CASSQVFREREQYF
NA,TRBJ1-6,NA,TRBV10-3,TGTGCCATCAGGGAAGGAGGGCCAGGCGCCGGTTCACCCCTCCACTTT,CAIREGGPGAGSPLHF
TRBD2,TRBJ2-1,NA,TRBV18,TGTGCCAGCTCACCCCGACTAGCGGGAGGAGGTGAGCAGTTCTTC,CASSPRLAGGGEQFF
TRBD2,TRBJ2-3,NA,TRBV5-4,TGTGCCAGCAGCTTAGGGACTAGCGGCTCTTATCGCACAGATACGCAGTATTTT,CASSLGTSGSYRTDTQYF
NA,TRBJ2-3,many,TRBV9,TGTGCCAGCAGCGGCTACTACACAGATACGCAGTATTTT,CASSGYYTDTQYF
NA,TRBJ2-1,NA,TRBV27,TGTGCCAGCAGCAGAGCCGGACTACCTTCATACAATGAGCAGTTCTTC,CASSRAGLPSYNEQFF
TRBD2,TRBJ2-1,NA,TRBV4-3,TGCGCCAGCAGCCAAGGGCTAGCGGGAGGTCCCAATGAGCAGTTCTTC,CASSQGLAGGPNEQFF
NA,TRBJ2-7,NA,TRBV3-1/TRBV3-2,TGTGCCAGCAGCCTTCGTGGGCCCTCCTACGAGCAGTACTTC,CASSLRGPSYEQYF
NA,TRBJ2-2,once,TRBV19,TGTGCCAGTAGTATAGAGGGGGGTTTCCCTTGGACCGGGGAGCTGTTTTTT,CASSIEGGFPWTGELFF
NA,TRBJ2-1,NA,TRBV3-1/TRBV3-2,TGTGCCAGCACCCGGGGGCAGTTCTTC,CASTRGQFF
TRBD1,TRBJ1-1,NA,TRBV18,TGTGCCAGCTCACCCTACAGGGGGCAGGTGAACACTGAAGCTTTCTTT,CASSPYRGQVNTEAFF
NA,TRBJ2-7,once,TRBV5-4,TGTGCCAGCAGCTTGGCGTCCCCAGCGGGCTACGAGCAGTACTTC,CASSLASPAGYEQYF
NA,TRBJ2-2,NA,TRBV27,TGTGCCAGCAGTTTATGGGTCATGGGGGGTGCCGGGGAGCTGTTTTTT,CASSLWVMGGAGELFF
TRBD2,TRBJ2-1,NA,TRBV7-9,TGTGCCAGCAGTCGCCCCCCGGGACTAGCGGGAGAGGGGGAGCAGTTCTTC,CASSRPPGLAGEGEQFF
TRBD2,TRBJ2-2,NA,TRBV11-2,TGTGCCAGCAGCCGAGCGGGGGCCGCGAACACCGGGGAGCTGTTTTTT,CASSRAGAANTGELFF
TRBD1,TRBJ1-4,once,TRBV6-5,TGTGCCAGCAGCCGTACCGGGACAGGAAATGAAAAACTGTTTTTT,CASSRTGTGNEKLFF
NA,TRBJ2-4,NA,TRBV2,TGTGCGAGTAGGGAAGCAGGACAACTAGCCAAAAACATTCAGTACTTC,CASREAGQLAKNIQYF
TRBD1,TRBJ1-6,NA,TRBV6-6,TGTGCCAGCAGTTGGACAGGGGAGGATTCACCCCTCCACTTT,CASSWTGEDSPLHF
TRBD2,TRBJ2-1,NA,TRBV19,TGTGCCAGTAGTATATCGGCGGGGGGGCCCTTAAATGAGCAGTTCTTC,CASSISAGGPLNEQFF
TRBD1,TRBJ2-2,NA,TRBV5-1,TGCGCCAGCAGCTCCAGGGGGCCCACCGGGGAGCTGTTTTTT,CASSSRGPTGELFF
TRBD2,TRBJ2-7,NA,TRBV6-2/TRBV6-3,TGTGCCAGCAGCGGGACTAGCGGGAGTAGCTACGAGCAGTACTTC,CASSGTSGSSYEQYF
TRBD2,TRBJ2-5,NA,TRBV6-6,TGTGCCAGCACCCCCTCGGGGGGGAGGGAGACCCAGTACTTC,CASTPSGGRETQYF
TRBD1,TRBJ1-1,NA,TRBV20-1,TGCAGTGCCAGTAGAGGGGGCTGGACTGAAGCTTTCTTT,CSASRGGWTEAFF
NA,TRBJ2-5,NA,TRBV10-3,TGTGCCATCAGTACCTCGGGGGAGACCCAGTACTTC,CAISTSGETQYF
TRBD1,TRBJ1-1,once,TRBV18,TGTGCCAGCTCATCCTATCCGGGACAGTCAAACACTGAAGCTTTCTTT,CASSSYPGQSNTEAFF
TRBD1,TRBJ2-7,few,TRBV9,TGTGCCAGCAGCCCGTGGGACAGCCCCTACGAGCAGTACTTC,CASSPWDSPYEQYF
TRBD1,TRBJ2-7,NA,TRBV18,TGTGCCAGCTCACCATCGGGACAGGGACTTTACGAGCAGTACTTC,CASSPSGQGLYEQYF
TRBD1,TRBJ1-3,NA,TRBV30,TGTGCCTGGAGCCTCGGACAGGGGCAAAACACCATATATTTT,CAWSLGQGQNTIYF
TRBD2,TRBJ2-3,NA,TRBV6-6,TGTGCCAGCAGTCCGCCCCCGGGGGGGACTAGCGGGACAATTAGCACAGATACGCAGTATTTT,CASSPPPGGTSGTISTDTQYF
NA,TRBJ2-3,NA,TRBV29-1,TGCAGCGTTGAATGGGGGGGCACAGATACGCAGTATTTT,CSVEWGGTDTQYF
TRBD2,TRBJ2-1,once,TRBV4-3,TGCGCCAGCAGCCAGAGACTAGCGGCCAATCGAAATGAGCAGTTCTTC,CASSQRLAANRNEQFF
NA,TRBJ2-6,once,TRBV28,TGTGCCAGCAGTTCCCCAGGAAGTGGGGCCAACGTCCTGACTTTC,CASSSPGSGANVLTF
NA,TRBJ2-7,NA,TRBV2,TGTGCCAGCAGTAGAGCCGACCGAGGATACGAGCAGTACTTC,CASSRADRGYEQYF
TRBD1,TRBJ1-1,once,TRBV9,TGTGCCAGCAGCTTCACAGGGGTAAGCACTGAAGCTTTCTTT,CASSFTGVSTEAFF
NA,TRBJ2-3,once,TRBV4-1,TGCGCCAGCAGCCCTCGACTAACCCATACGCAGTATTTT,CASSPRLTHTQYF
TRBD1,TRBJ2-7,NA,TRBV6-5,TGTGCCAGCAGACTACAGGGGGCCGGGTTCTACGAGCAGTACTTC,CASRLQGAGFYEQYF
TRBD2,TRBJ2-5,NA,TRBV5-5,TGTGCCAGCAGCCAACTAGCGGGGGGCGGGGAGACCCAGTACTTC,CASSQLAGGGETQYF
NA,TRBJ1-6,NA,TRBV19,TGTGCCAGTAGTATTGCCAGGGAAAATTCACCCCTCCACTTT,CASSIARENSPLHF
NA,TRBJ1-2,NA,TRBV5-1,TGCGCCAGCAGCTCCAGGGGATCAGGGGACTATGGCTACACCTTC,CASSSRGSGDYGYTF
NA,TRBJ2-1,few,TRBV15,TGTGCCACCAGCAGTAGAATCAATGAGCAGTTCTTC,CATSSRINEQFF
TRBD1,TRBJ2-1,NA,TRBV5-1,TGCGCCAGCAGCTTGGAAGGGGGCCGTCACAATGAGCAGTTCTTC,CASSLEGGRHNEQFF
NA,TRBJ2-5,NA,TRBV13,TGTGCCAGCAGCCCTGACAGCCAAGAGACCCAGTACTTC,CASSPDSQETQYF
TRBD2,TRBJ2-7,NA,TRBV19,TGTGCCAGTAGTATCCTAGCGGGAGGGCCCGGGGAGCAGTACTTC,CASSILAGGPGEQYF
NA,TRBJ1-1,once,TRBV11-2,TGTGCCAGCAGCACTGAGACAGCTGAAGCTTTCTTT,CASSTETAEAFF
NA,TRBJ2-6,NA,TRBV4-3,TGCGCCAGCAGCCAAGTTTACGGGGGAGAGGCCAACGTCCTGACTTTC,CASSQVYGGEANVLTF
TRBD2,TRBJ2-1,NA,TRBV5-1,TGCGCCAGCAGCTTGGCCCGACTAGCGCTCCACAATGAGCAGTTCTTC,CASSLARLALHNEQFF
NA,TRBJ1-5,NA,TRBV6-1,TGTGCCAGCAGTGAATTATTAGCCGGTCAGCCCCAGCATTTT,CASSELLAGQPQHF
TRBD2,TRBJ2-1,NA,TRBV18,TGTGCCAGCTCACCCCGAGCGGGAAGCTCCTACAATGAGCAGTTCTTC,CASSPRAGSSYNEQFF